Presented here are 29 T cell receptor beta chains from one specimen sequenced in a study of blood T cell repertoires in COVID-19. Data came from immunoSEQ multiplex PCR; TCRdb stores just in-frame clones and leaves some out. The sample has fewer than 350,000 clones, roughly 89% seen once. Material for sequencing was PBMCs or T cells enriched from blood (not recorded which). These receptors were obtained from a woman under 30 with acute COVID-19.

The V and J genes are TRBV28 and TRBJ1-2, with D maybe TRBD1 (5 bases). Germline-derived CDR1 and CDR2 are MDHEN and SYDVKM. The V end was cut by 5 bases, the J end by 6 bases, with 16 bases between. The CDR3 spans 14 residues. The CDR3 loop reads CASSPHRFQNGYTF. The CDR3 DNA is TGTGCCAGCAGTCCTCACAGGTTTCAGAATGGCTACACCTTC.

The sample holds one count of this clone. The gene calls are TRBV11-2 and TRBJ2-2; a possible D gene is TRBD1 (5 bases). CDR3 length equals 15 residues. Trimming removed 1 base from V and 7 bases from J, with 13 bases in between. CDR1 is SGHAT and CDR2 is FQNNGV in the germline V gene. The CDR3 protein is CASSLGAGNYGELFF. The CDR3 bases are TGTGCCAGCAGCTTAGGCGCAGGGAATTACGGGGAGCTGTTTTTT.

The chain recombines TRBV5-8 with TRBJ1-5; D unclear. The germline V gene has CDR1 SGHTS and CDR2 YDEGEE. V was trimmed by 8 bases and J by 0 bases, leaving 15 bases between them. This CDR3 is 15 amino acids long. CDR3: CASTSGLNSNQPQHF. CDR3 in DNA: TGTGCCAGTACGTCCGGTTTGAATAGCAATCAGCCCCAGCATTTT.

This clone was counted a single time. Here the CDR3 reads CASSLGVGLAGESARTGELFF. CDR3 nucleotide sequence: TGTGCCAGCAGCTTAGGGGTCGGACTAGCGGGAGAAAGCGCGCGTACCGGGGAGCTGTTTTTT. V usage is TRBV7-4 and J usage is TRBJ2-2; TRBD2 agrees at 13 bases. V was pared by 1 base and J by 5 bases, with 16 bases of the junction left unmatched. Germline V gene sequence: CDR1 SGHVT, CDR2 SQSDAQ. The CDR3 has 21 residues.

The chain carries TRBV28 and TRBJ2-7, with D perhaps TRBD2 (6 bases). Deletions cut 8 bases from V and 2 bases from J, with 10 bases between. CDR3 length: 12 residues. Germline CDR1 and CDR2: MDHEN and SYDVKM. CDR3 DNA: TGTGCCAGCGAGGAGGGGCCCTACGAGCAGTACTTC. As protein: CASEEGPYEQYF.

The chain combines TRBV5-5 with TRBJ2-1; no clear D. V was pared by 1 base and J by 0 bases, with 11 bases between. The germline V gene has CDR1 SGHKS and CDR2 YYEKEE (reference sequence). The CDR3 runs to 16 residues. This chain's CDR3 is CASSLTSGSSYNEQFF. CDR3 coding DNA: TGTGCCAGCAGCTTGACGTCGGGTAGCTCCTACAATGAGCAGTTCTTC.

The chain uses TRBV19 and TRBJ1-5; D uncertain. V dropped 4 bases and J dropped 0 bases, with 7 bases sitting between them. The length of the CDR3 is 14 residues. CDR1 and CDR2 from the germline V gene are LNHDA and SQIVND (reference sequence). The CDR3 nucleotides read TGTGCCAGTAGTAAAGCCTATAGCAATCAGCCCCAGCATTTT. This encodes CASSKAYSNQPQHF.

The chain has TRBV27 and TRBJ1-4, with D tentatively TRBD1 (6 bases). This CDR3 comprises 14 residues. Germline CDR1 MNHEY, CDR2 SMNVEV (reference sequence). Trimming took 6 bases from V and 1 from J, leaving 9 bases between them. The CDR3 sequence: CASRPQGTNEKLFF. CDR3 coding DNA: TGTGCCAGCAGACCACAGGGAACTAATGAAAAACTGTTTTTT.

The genes are TRBV30 and TRBJ1-1; D remains unclear. CDR3 length equals 11 residues. CDR1 and CDR2 (germline): GTSNPN, SVGIG (reference sequence). Trimming took 4 bases from V and 1 from J, leaving 4 bases between them. CDR3 sequence reads: CAWTRNTEAFF. The CDR3 DNA follows: TGTGCCTGGACGCGGAACACTGAAGCTTTCTTT.

V gene TRBV3-1 (or the pseudogene TRBV3-2) combines with J gene TRBJ2-4; no clear D gene. In germline, CDR1 is LGHDT, CDR2 YNNKEL (reference sequence). V lost 4 bases and J lost 0, with 10 bases in between. The CDR3 has 15 residues. The CDR3 DNA sequence: TGTGCCAGCAGCCGGGTCCCTAGAGCCAAAAACATTCAGTACTTC. Its translation: CASSRVPRAKNIQYF.

The genes are TRBV4-2 and TRBJ2-3; 10 nucleotides align to TRBD2. Unmatched junction bases numbered 11, after V lost 0 bases and J lost 2 bases. The CDR3 runs to 19 residues. CDR1 LGHNA and CDR2 YNFKEQ come from the germline V gene. The DNA for the CDR3 is TGTGCCAGCAGCCAAGATCAGGCGGCTAGCGGGAGTCCCACAGATACGCAGTATTTT. Protein sequence: CASSQDQAASGSPTDTQYF.

V is TRBV5-1 and J is TRBJ1-4, with a tentative D call TRBD1 (5 bases). The CDR3 consists of 15 residues. V gave up 0 bases and J gave up 7 bases, with 13 bases separating them. Germline loops: CDR1 SGHRS, CDR2 YFSETQ. CDR3 amino acids: CASSLGGGESEKLFF. In DNA form, the CDR3 reads TGCGCCAGCAGCTTGGGTGGAGGGGAGAGTGAAAAACTGTTTTTT.

This chain joins TRBV19 and TRBJ2-7, with 11 bases identical to TRBD1. Germline values: CDR1 LNHDA, CDR2 SQIVND (reference sequence). CDR3 length: 15 residues. Trimming took 4 bases from V and 4 from J; bases not matched to a gene: 6. CDR3 protein: CASSTAGTGGYEQYF. CDR3 sequence (DNA): TGTGCCAGTAGTACTGCCGGGACAGGGGGATACGAGCAGTACTTC.

The chain uses TRBV5-6 and TRBJ2-7, with TRBD2 matching 9 bases. The V gene end was trimmed by 4 bases and the J gene end by 4 bases; junction bases not matched to a gene: 12. The CDR3 extends over 16 amino acids. Germline V gene data show CDR1 as SGHDT and CDR2 as YYEEEE. The CDR3 loop reads CASSTLRDSGSYEQYF. The DNA of the CDR3 is TGTGCCAGCAGCACCCTCCGGGATAGCGGGAGTTACGAGCAGTACTTC.

This clone was detected only once. The chain recombines TRBV3-1 (or the pseudogene TRBV3-2) with TRBJ1-1, with 9 bases matching TRBD1. The CDR3 is 17 residues long. V lost 1 base and J lost 2; bases outside the gene matches: 8. Germline CDR1 LGHDT, CDR2 YNNKEL (reference sequence). Written as DNA, the CDR3 is TGTGCCAGCAGCCAAGTTGGGGGACAGGGACAAAACACTGAAGCTTTCTTT. Translated: CASSQVGGQGQNTEAFF.

The CDR3 sequence is CASSLFSGTGGNYGYTF. The CDR3 nucleotides read TGTGCCAGCAGCTTATTCTCCGGGACAGGGGGCAACTATGGCTACACCTTC. The chain carries TRBV7-8 and TRBJ1-2; TRBD1 aligns across 12 bases. The length of the CDR3 is 17 residues. Per germline, CDR1 SGHVS and CDR2 FQNEAQ. V gave up 2 bases and J gave up 2 bases; unmatched junction bases: 6.

V is TRBV28 and J is TRBJ1-2; TRBD1 might be the D (6 bases). The CDR3 consists of 14 residues. V lost 4 bases and J 3 bases, leaving 12 bases between the germline ends. The germline V gene has CDR1 MDHEN and CDR2 SYDVKM. CDR3 sequence (DNA): TGTGCCAGCAGTTCCTCAGGGGCTCACTATGGCTACACCTTC. Translated, it gives CASSSSGAHYGYTF.

The chain employs TRBV7-2 and TRBJ2-1; 10 bases line up with TRBD2. With 10 bases clipped from V and 6 bases from J, the junction kept 9 bases outside the gene matches. The CDR3 consists of 14 residues. CDR1 and CDR2 (germline): SGHTA, FQGNSA. CDR3 sequence: CATQLAGVVNEQFF. CDR3 in DNA: TGTGCCACCCAGCTAGCGGGAGTCGTCAATGAGCAGTTCTTC.

Details on this clone: The same CDR3 can be traced to other DNA sequences in this sample. This chain joins TRBV5-1 and TRBJ1-2, with TRBD1 matching over 8 bases. CDR1 and CDR2 (germline): SGHRS, YFSETQ. This CDR3 has 15 residues. Trimming at V came to 4 bases and at J to 4 bases, leaving 9 bases not matched to a gene. The CDR3 coding sequence is TGCGCCAGCAGCCTGGAAGGACAGGGACCCTATGGCTACACCTTC. Its translation is CASSLEGQGPYGYTF.

The chain combines TRBV7-2 with TRBJ2-3; 10 nucleotides align to TRBD2. CDR3 length: 17 amino acids. After removal of 0 bases from V and 3 bases from J, the junction contained 6 bases not matched to a gene. The germline V gene encodes CDR1 SGHTA and CDR2 FQGNSA. CDR3 residues: CASSLAGVAGGTDTQYF. CDR3 DNA sequence: TGTGCCAGCAGCTTAGCTGGGGTAGCGGGAGGAACAGATACGCAGTATTTT.

The V gene is TRBV19, the J gene TRBJ2-3; D possibly corresponds to TRBD2 (6 bases). Trimming took off 4 bases at V and 3 bases at J, with 11 bases between the two ends. The CDR3 loop spans 14 amino acids. Germline CDR1 LNHDA, CDR2 SQIVND (reference sequence). DNA of the CDR3: TGTGCCAGTAGTAAGCGGGTTGCAACAGATACGCAGTATTTT. This translates into CASSKRVATDTQYF.

The rearrangement uses TRBV9 and TRBJ2-3, with D tentatively TRBD2 (6 bases). V was cut by 0 bases and J by 1 base, with 12 bases left in between. The CDR3 has 16 residues. Germline V gene data show CDR1 as SGDLS and CDR2 as YYNGEE. CDR3 sequence (DNA): TGTGCCAGCAGCGTAGATCCGGGAGTCGGCACAGATACGCAGTATTTT. Translated: CASSVDPGVGTDTQYF.

This chain links TRBV7-8 with TRBJ2-7; a possible D gene is TRBD1 (7 bases). This CDR3 is 16 amino acids long. V was pared by 5 bases and J by 0 bases, with 17 bases between. Per germline, CDR1 SGHVS and CDR2 FQNEAQ. The chain's CDR3 is CASSPEGQTPSYEQYF. CDR3 nucleotides: TGTGCCAGCAGCCCGGAGGGACAGACACCCTCCTACGAGCAGTACTTC. Full variable domain (outside the CDR3, taken from reference TRBV7-8 and TRBJ2-7): GAGVSQSPRYKVAKRGQDVALRCDPISGHVSLFWYQQALGQGPEFLTYFQNEAQLDKSGLPSDRFFAERPEGSVSTLKIQRTQQEDSAVYLCASSPEGQTPSYEQYFGPGTRLTVT.

The rearrangement links TRBV7-8 to TRBJ2-3, with D possibly TRBD2 on 6 matching bases. CDR1 and CDR2 from the germline V gene are SGHVS and FQNEAQ. CDR3 length: 15 residues. V lost 1 base and J lost 7, with 15 bases in between. The CDR3 coding sequence is TGTGCCAGCAGCTTAGACTATCTGGGGGGATATACGCAGTATTTT. Its protein product is CASSLDYLGGYTQYF. Supplemented by reference TRBV7-8 and TRBJ2-3, the full variable domain reads GAGVSQSPRYKVAKRGQDVALRCDPISGHVSLFWYQQALGQGPEFLTYFQNEAQLDKSGLPSDRFFAERPEGSVSTLKIQRTQQEDSAVYLCASSLDYLGGYTQYFGPGTRLTVL.

V and J are TRBV9 and TRBJ2-1, with 8 bases aligning to TRBD1. Trimming removed 5 bases from V and 6 bases from J; junction bases left unmatched: 10. There are 15 residues in the CDR3. The germline gives CDR1 SGDLS, CDR2 YYNGEE. CDR3 loop: CASSRLGQGFNEQFF. DNA for the CDR3: TGTGCCAGCAGTCGTCTAGGACAGGGTTTCAATGAGCAGTTCTTC.

The chain links TRBV7-2 to TRBJ2-7, with D possibly TRBD2 on 6 matching bases. V shed 5 bases and J shed 4 bases, with 18 bases lying between them. Per the germline V gene, CDR1 is SGHTA and CDR2 is FQGNSA. CDR3 size: 15 residues. The CDR3 DNA is TGTGCCAGCAGCGATCCCCCGGGAGTTAATTACGAGCAGTACTTC. Translation: CASSDPPGVNYEQYF. The variable domain in full, completed from reference TRBV7-2 and TRBJ2-7, reads GAGVSQSPSNKVTEKGKDVELRCDPISGHTALYWYRQSLGQGLEFLIYFQGNSAPDKSGLPSDRFSAERTGGSVSTLTIQRTQQEDSAVYLCASSDPPGVNYEQYFGPGTRLTVT.

V gene TRBV7-8 combines with J gene TRBJ2-1; 12 bases map to TRBD2. V lost 8 bases and J lost 3; bases outside the gene matches: 11. Germline-derived CDR1 and CDR2 are SGHVS and FQNEAQ. The CDR3 is made up of 17 amino acids. The CDR3 DNA reads TGTGCCAGCGGCGGACGTCGGACTAGCGGGAACTACAATGAGCAGTTCTTC. It encodes CASGGRRTSGNYNEQFF. The complete variable domain, with remaining parts taken from reference TRBV7-8 and TRBJ2-1, reads GAGVSQSPRYKVAKRGQDVALRCDPISGHVSLFWYQQALGQGPEFLTYFQNEAQLDKSGLPSDRFFAERPEGSVSTLKIQRTQQEDSAVYLCASGGRRTSGNYNEQFFGPGTRLTVL.

V usage is TRBV21-1 and J usage is TRBJ2-7; the listed D gene, TRBD2, was not tested against the DNA. TRBV21-1 is designated a pseudogene. CDR3 size: 16 residues. This CDR3 reads CASSKDLEGYSYEQYF. The DNA of the CDR3 is TGTGCCAGCAGCAAAGATTTGGAGGGGTACTCCTACGAGCAGTACTTC.

Turning to this clone: A junction boundary mismatches the germline segment, possibly from a read error. The genes are TRBV12-5 and TRBJ1-5; a possible D gene is TRBD1 (6 bases). This CDR3 has 23 amino acids. The germline V gene encodes CDR1 LGHNT and CDR2 FRNRAP. DNA for the CDR3: TGTACTAGTGGTTTGGAAACATTTAAGACCCGGGACAAAATTAGGGGTGGCAATCAGCCCCAGCATTTT. Its protein is CTSGLETFKTRDKIRGGNQPQHF.